The rows below give T cell receptor beta chains drawn from one sample of a study of cytomegalovirus exposure and HLA in healthy donors. Clones were sequenced by immunoSEQ multiplex PCR, and TCRdb holds only the in-frame ones, with some missing. The profile shows 110,000 or so clones, 60% to 80% of them singletons. Sequencing was performed on PBMCs. These receptors all come from a woman aged 25 to 45 in good health and CMV-seropositive. Both conserved end residues are part of each CDR3. The order of the fields is J gene, D gene, V gene, CDR3 protein, CDR3 DNA. D genes are given only for firm matches.

j_call: TRBJ1-5
d_call: TRBD1
v_call: TRBV18
cdr3_aa: CASSLTGEGNQPQHF
cdr3_nt: TGTGCCAGCTCACTTACAGGGGAGGGCAATCAGCCCCAGCATTTT

j_call: TRBJ1-4
d_call: TRBD1
v_call: TRBV4-1
cdr3_aa: CASSQDGQGWEKLFF
cdr3_nt: TGCGCCAGCAGCCAAGATGGACAGGGATGGGAAAAACTGTTTTTT

j_call: TRBJ2-5
d_call: TRBD1
v_call: TRBV4-1
cdr3_aa: CASSYRSGQSNQETQYF
cdr3_nt: TGCGCCAGCAGCTATCGATCGGGACAGTCCAACCAAGAGACCCAGTACTTC

j_call: TRBJ2-1
d_call: TRBD2
v_call: TRBV27
cdr3_aa: CASSLSALSGGPYNEQFF
cdr3_nt: TGTGCCAGCAGTTTATCGGCCCTTAGCGGGGGGCCCTACAATGAGCAGTTCTTC

j_call: TRBJ2-2
d_call: TRBD2
v_call: TRBV9
cdr3_aa: CASSGRTSGTNTGELFF
cdr3_nt: TGTGCCAGCAGCGGTCGGACTAGCGGGACAAACACCGGGGAGCTGTTTTTT

j_call: TRBJ2-1
d_call: TRBD2
v_call: TRBV4-2
cdr3_aa: CASSQAFVAGEVFDEQFF
cdr3_nt: TGTGCCAGCAGCCAAGCTTTTGTGGCGGGAGAAGTCTTCGATGAGCAGTTCTTC

j_call: TRBJ2-1
d_call: TRBD2
v_call: TRBV7-9
cdr3_aa: CSSSLAGTRDNEQFF
cdr3_nt: TGTTCCAGCAGCTTAGCCGGGACTAGGGACAATGAGCAGTTCTTC

j_call: TRBJ2-5
d_call: TRBD1
v_call: TRBV6-5
cdr3_aa: CASSPGTGGQETQYF
cdr3_nt: TGTGCCAGCAGTCCCGGGACAGGGGGCCAAGAGACCCAGTACTTC

j_call: TRBJ2-7
d_call: .
v_call: TRBV9
cdr3_aa: CASSDSELIAYEQYF
cdr3_nt: TGTGCCAGCAGCGACTCCGAACTAATCGCCTACGAGCAGTACTTC

j_call: TRBJ1-5
d_call: TRBD1
v_call: TRBV2
cdr3_aa: CASSKDREGQPQHF
cdr3_nt: TGTGCCAGCAGTAAAGACAGGGAGGGTCAGCCCCAGCATTTT

j_call: TRBJ1-1
d_call: .
v_call: TRBV11-2
cdr3_aa: CASSALRDTEAFF
cdr3_nt: TGTGCCAGCAGCGCTTTGCGGGACACTGAAGCTTTCTTT

j_call: TRBJ2-7
d_call: .
v_call: TRBV14
cdr3_aa: CASSRQGFEQYF
cdr3_nt: TGTGCCAGCAGCCGGCAGGGGTTCGAGCAGTACTTC

j_call: TRBJ1-2
d_call: .
v_call: TRBV30
cdr3_aa: CAWSKPTGLIYGYTF
cdr3_nt: TGTGCCTGGAGTAAGCCGACAGGACTCATCTATGGCTACACCTTC

j_call: TRBJ2-3
d_call: .
v_call: TRBV19
cdr3_aa: CASSIVAGSSADTQYF
cdr3_nt: TGTGCCAGTAGTATAGTCGCAGGTTCTAGCGCAGATACGCAGTATTTT

j_call: TRBJ2-7
d_call: .
v_call: TRBV20-1
cdr3_aa: CSVWEYEQYF
cdr3_nt: TGCAGTGTCTGGGAGTACGAGCAGTACTTC

j_call: TRBJ2-7
d_call: .
v_call: TRBV18
cdr3_aa: CASSPLGLNEQYF
cdr3_nt: TGTGCCAGCTCACCGCTGGGACTTAACGAGCAGTACTTC